This T cell receptor (beta chain) was observed in a study of T cell responses to AZD1222 COVID-19 vaccine. Study-wide results and caveats: Seropositivity was recorded at baseline in only 6 or 7 AZD1222 recipients.

In germline, CDR1 is MDHEN, CDR2 SYDVKM. This CDR3 region has 15 residues. V lost 6 bases and J 4 bases, leaving 13 bases between the germline ends. Repertoires were generated with immunoSEQ multiplex PCR, while TCRdb's copy carries only in-frame clones and drops some. The data show 130,000 to 150,000 clones, around 88% seen once. Points on this clone: Its target is not known.

The origin of this receptor is an adult in good health. Sequences were derived from peripheral blood, sampled on day 0 of AZD1222 vaccination. J is TRBJ1-6 and V is TRBV28, with a tentative D call TRBD1 (5 bases). CDR3 loop: CASSPGRQYNSPLHF. In DNA form, the CDR3 reads TGTGCCAGCAGCCCGGGACGGCAATATAATTCACCCCTCCACTTT. Based on the CDR3 plus reference TRBV28 and TRBJ1-6, the full variable domain is DVKVTQSSRYLVKRTGEKVFLECVQDMDHENMFWYRQDPGLGLRLIYFSYDVKMKEKGDIPEGYSVSREKKERFSLILESASTNQTSMYLCASSPGRQYNSPLHFGNGTRLTVT.